The rows below give T cell receptor beta chains drawn from one sample of a study of identical twins. TCRdb independently ran MiXCR on the 5' RACE reads; one entry per CDR3 protein. The sample holds 500,000 to 600,000 distinct CDR3 sequences, around 20% seen once. The sample was also reused in another study, on T cells expressing NK-cell markers.

Sequenced: CD4+ T cells sorted from blood. The receptors shown here come from a woman aged 18-29 years in good health. Both conserved end residues are part of each CDR3. A D gene is named only where the DNA matches it firmly. The listing skips clone size in some rows; elsewhere it reads once, few, many or a size class.

CASSSGDSNQPQHF,TGCGCCAGCAGCTCGGGGGATAGCAATCAGCCCCAGCATTTT,few,TRBJ1-5,TRBV5-1,NA
CASSAWTGSGYTF,TGTGCCAGCAGTGCCTGGACAGGGAGTGGCTACACCTTC,NA,TRBJ1-2,TRBV6-6,TRBD1
CSARGSYNSPLHF,TGCAGTGCTAGGGGGTCCTATAATTCACCCCTCCACTTT,few,TRBJ1-6,TRBV20-1,NA
CASSQVGEEAFF,TGTGCCAGCAGCCAAGTTGGGGAGGAAGCTTTCTTT,few,TRBJ1-1,TRBV3-1,NA
CASRIGRTEAFF,TGTGCCAGCAGGATAGGACGGACTGAAGCTTTCTTT,many,TRBJ1-1,TRBV12-3/TRBV12-4,NA
CAIGNRANTEAFF,TGTGCCATCGGGAACAGGGCGAACACTGAAGCTTTCTTT,many,TRBJ1-1,TRBV10-3,NA
CSVEKLSGTEAFF,TGCAGCGTTGAAAAGCTCTCGGGGACTGAAGCTTTCTTT,many,TRBJ1-1,TRBV29-1,NA
CASSRDREKLFF,TGTGCCAGCAGTCGGGACAGAGAAAAACTGTTTTTT,few,TRBJ1-4,TRBV6-5,TRBD1
CASSLRAGGAYNEQFF,TGCGCCAGCAGCTTGAGAGCGGGAGGGGCCTACAATGAGCAGTTCTTC,NA,TRBJ2-1,TRBV5-1,TRBD2
CASSLGGTDSSGANVLTF,TGTGCCAGCAGCTTAGGTGGGACCGACAGCTCTGGGGCCAACGTCCTGACTTTC,NA,TRBJ2-6,TRBV11-2,NA
CSVEFAGAGTQYF,TGCAGCGTTGAGTTTGCGGGAGCGGGTACGCAGTATTTT,NA,TRBJ2-3,TRBV29-1,TRBD2
CASSRGKGNSPLHF,TGTGCCAGCAGTAGGGGGAAGGGCAATTCACCCCTCCACTTT,few,TRBJ1-6,TRBV27,NA
CASSPWGDKTEAFF,TGTGCCAGCAGTCCCTGGGGGGACAAAACTGAAGCTTTCTTT,NA,TRBJ1-1,TRBV3-1,NA
CASSGSRQETQYF,TGTGCCAGCAGCGGGAGTCGACAAGAGACCCAGTACTTC,many,TRBJ2-5,TRBV7-2,NA
CASSYSRGAGNQPQHF,TGTGCCAGCAGTTACTCAAGGGGCGCGGGCAATCAGCCCCAGCATTTT,NA,TRBJ1-5,TRBV6-2/TRBV6-3,NA
CASSEFPTGSGEQYF,TGTGCCAGCAGTGAATTCCCGACAGGGTCGGGCGAGCAGTACTTC,NA,TRBJ2-7,TRBV2,TRBD1
CASSSETWTEAFF,TGTGCCAGCAGCTCGGAGACGTGGACTGAAGCTTTCTTT,many,TRBJ1-1,TRBV7-9,NA